These T cell receptor beta chains were read from a single sample in a study of T cells in Graves' hyperthyroidism and ophthalmopathy. TCRdb independently ran MiXCR on the multiplex PCR reads; one entry per CDR3 protein. The sample carries 500,000 to 600,000 distinct CDR3 sequences, over 15% recorded once. The sequencing input was blood. These receptors all stem from a woman under 30 with Graves' hyperthyroidism. Both conserved end residues are part of each CDR3. Each record gives: V gene, J gene, clone size, D gene, CDR3 protein, CDR3 DNA. The D gene is left open where the match is weak. Only part of the rows carry a size: once, few, many, or a class if the clone is expanded.

>TRBV9|TRBJ2-5|many|NA
CASSLPGDQETQYF
TGTGCCAGCAGCCTCCCCGGGGACCAAGAGACCCAGTACTTC
>TRBV14|TRBJ2-3|many|TRBD1
CASSRGQGGSRDTQYF
TGTGCCAGCAGCCGAGGACAGGGGGGCTCTCGGGATACGCAGTATTTT
>TRBV4-1|TRBJ2-7|many|NA
CASSQGPGYEQYF
TGCGCCAGCAGCCAAGGACCAGGGTACGAGCAGTACTTC
>TRBV6-5|TRBJ1-1|many|NA
CASSYSKQSNTEAFF
TGTGCCAGCAGTTACTCGAAGCAGTCGAACACTGAAGCTTTCTTT
>TRBV6-2/TRBV6-3|TRBJ2-1|NA|TRBD2
CASSTGLAGRGEQFF
TGTGCCAGCAGTACCGGACTAGCGGGAAGGGGTGAGCAGTTCTTC
>TRBV5-1|TRBJ1-1|NA|TRBD1
CASSQGTGGPNTEAFF
TGCGCCAGCAGCCAGGGGACAGGGGGCCCGAACACTGAAGCTTTCTTT
>TRBV24-1|TRBJ2-3|NA|TRBD2
CATTERGSDTQYF
TGTGCCACCACCGAGCGGGGTTCCGATACGCAGTATTTT
>TRBV7-8|TRBJ1-6|NA|NA
CASSFNRIARNSPLHF
TGTGCCAGCAGCTTCAACCGAATTGCCCGAAATTCACCCCTCCACTTT
>TRBV19|TRBJ2-1|few|NA
CASSILARSYNEQFF
TGTGCCAGTAGTATTTTAGCGCGCTCCTACAATGAGCAGTTCTTC
>TRBV12-3/TRBV12-4|TRBJ2-5|many|TRBD2
CASSAKNQLAGKKTQYF
TGTGCCAGCAGTGCTAAAAACCAACTAGCGGGGAAGAAGACCCAGTACTTC
>TRBV6-2/TRBV6-3|TRBJ2-1|NA|NA
CASSYSTVHRVNYNEQFF
TGTGCCAGCAGTTACTCCACCGTCCACAGGGTTAATTACAATGAGCAGTTCTTC
>TRBV28|TRBJ2-7|NA|TRBD2
CASSDRGGDYEQYF
TGTGCCAGCAGTGACCGTGGGGGGGACTACGAGCAGTACTTC
>TRBV28|TRBJ2-2|many|TRBD2
CASSSPQGLGGTGELFF
TGTGCCAGCAGTTCCCCCCAGGGACTAGGAGGCACCGGGGAGCTGTTTTTT
>TRBV28|TRBJ2-3|few|TRBD2
CASSPATSGRDKYF
TGTGCCAGCAGTCCCGCGACTAGCGGGAGGGACAAGTATTTT
>TRBV6-1|TRBJ1-1|few|TRBD1
CASKGTAVNTEAFF
TGTGCCAGCAAGGGGACAGCCGTAAACACTGAAGCTTTCTTT
>TRBV11-3|TRBJ1-2|few|TRBD1
CASSLSTGIYGYTF
TGTGCCAGCAGCTTATCGACAGGGATCTATGGCTACACCTTC
>TRBV11-2|TRBJ2-2|many|TRBD1
CASSLRQGYTGELFF
TGTGCCAGCAGCTTAAGACAGGGGTACACCGGGGAGCTGTTTTTT
>TRBV12-3/TRBV12-4|TRBJ2-2|NA|TRBD2
CASSLAGGSNGELFF
TGTGCCAGCAGTTTAGCGGGAGGGTCGAACGGGGAGCTGTTTTTT
>TRBV7-2|TRBJ2-7|many|TRBD1
CASSFLNRGWAEQYF
TGTGCCAGCAGCTTCTTAAACAGGGGTTGGGCCGAGCAGTACTTC
>TRBV10-2|TRBJ1-2|NA|NA
CASGLPVSDAQANYGYTF
TGCGCCAGCGGGTTGCCAGTGTCGGATGCTCAAGCTAACTATGGCTACACCTTC
>TRBV20-1|TRBJ1-1|many|NA
CSANRGGNTEAFF
TGCAGTGCTAACCGAGGGGGGAACACTGAAGCTTTCTTT
>TRBV11-2|TRBJ1-4|few|TRBD1
CASSLGRQGLNEKLFF
TGTGCCAGCAGCTTAGGAAGACAGGGGTTAAATGAAAAACTGTTTTTT
>TRBV6-1|TRBJ1-5|few|NA
CASSLQLGSTSNQPQHF
TGTGCCAGCAGTTTACAGCTAGGGAGTACGAGCAATCAGCCCCAGCATTTT
>TRBV4-3|TRBJ1-6|few|NA
CASSQAWGRPPPPNSPLHF
TGCGCCAGCAGCCAAGCCTGGGGCAGGCCACCTCCTCCGAATTCACCCCTCCACTTT
>TRBV5-1|TRBJ2-1|few|NA
CASGGIEQFF
TGCGCCAGCGGGGGAATTGAGCAGTTCTTC
>TRBV6-1|TRBJ1-6|many|NA
CASSDQPGGMFSGNNSPLHF
TGTGCCAGCAGTGATCAACCCGGAGGGATGTTCTCGGGAAATAATTCACCCCTCCACTTT
>TRBV15|TRBJ1-1|many|NA
CATSRAQGSTEAFF
TGTGCCACCAGCAGAGCACAGGGCTCCACTGAAGCTTTCTTT
>TRBV2|TRBJ2-7|many|NA
CASSEWSTPGYEQYF
TGTGCCAGCAGTGAGTGGAGCACTCCGGGCTACGAGCAGTACTTC
>TRBV6-5|TRBJ2-7|many|NA
CASSWTAIYEQYF
TGTGCCAGCAGTTGGACAGCGATCTACGAGCAGTACTTC
>TRBV19|TRBJ1-5|NA|NA
CASSGQLRGQPQHF
TGTGCCAGTAGCGGACAGCTGAGGGGTCAGCCCCAGCATTTT
>TRBV6-2/TRBV6-3|TRBJ1-6|many|NA
CASSYSGRRSPLHF
TGTGCCAGCAGTTACTCGGGCAGGAGGTCACCCCTCCACTTT
>TRBV28|TRBJ2-3|few|TRBD2
CASSLPLAGGPDTQYF
TGTGCCAGCAGTTTACCCCTAGCGGGAGGGCCCGATACGCAGTATTTT
>TRBV18|TRBJ1-2|many|NA
CASSPLAREANYGYTF
TGTGCCAGCTCACCATTAGCCAGGGAGGCAAACTATGGCTACACCTTC
>TRBV9|TRBJ1-6|many|NA
CASSGVTGVDSPLHF
TGTGCCAGCAGCGGCGTGACAGGTGTAGATTCACCCCTCCACTTT
>TRBV12-3/TRBV12-4|TRBJ1-1|NA|NA
CASSVTGQTMYTEAFF
TGTGCCAGCAGTGTCACCGGACAGACCATGTACACTGAAGCTTTCTTT
>TRBV20-1|TRBJ2-1|few|TRBD2
CSARSLAGFSYNEQFF
TGCAGTGCTAGGTCGCTAGCGGGGTTCTCCTACAATGAGCAGTTCTTC
>TRBV10-3|TRBJ2-7|few|NA
CAISDPGLTGYEQYF
TGTGCCATCAGTGACCCGGGACTCACTGGCTACGAGCAGTACTTC
>TRBV12-5|TRBJ2-2|many|NA
CASGSGQYTGELFF
TGTGCTAGTGGTTCCGGACAGTACACCGGGGAGCTGTTTTTT
>TRBV20-1|TRBJ2-7|many|NA
CSAEGLVYEQYF
TGCAGTGCCGAGGGGCTCGTCTACGAGCAGTACTTC
>TRBV10-3|TRBJ2-1|many|NA
CAISDPDSAYNEQFF
TGTGCCATCAGTGACCCAGACAGTGCCTACAATGAGCAGTTCTTC
>TRBV30|TRBJ2-7|many|NA
CAWSGGRMLIKQYF
TGTGCCTGGAGTGGCGGACGAATGCTTATAAAGCAGTACTTC
>TRBV24-1|TRBJ2-3|few|TRBD1
CATSETGAADTQYF
TGTGCCACCAGTGAGACAGGGGCCGCAGATACGCAGTATTTT
>TRBV5-6|TRBJ2-7|NA|NA
CASSPGTTGYEQYF
TGTGCCAGCAGCCCCGGGACGACTGGTTACGAGCAGTACTTC
>TRBV12-5|TRBJ1-2|NA|NA
CASGLRPWGQEEYGYGYTF
TGTGCTAGTGGTTTGCGACCCTGGGGGCAGGAGGAATATGGCTATGGCTACACCTTC
>TRBV11-2|TRBJ2-1|many|TRBD2
CASSSLQLAHNSNEQFF
TGTGCCAGCAGCTCCTTACAACTAGCGCATAATTCGAATGAGCAGTTCTTC
>TRBV3-1|TRBJ2-5|many|NA
CASSLKGQETQYF
TGTGCCAGCAGTCTTAAAGGCCAAGAGACCCAGTACTTC
>TRBV24-1|TRBJ2-5|NA|TRBD2
CATGRLAGVKETQYF
TGTGCCACCGGAAGACTAGCGGGAGTTAAAGAGACCCAGTACTTC
>TRBV28|TRBJ2-1|many|TRBD1
CASSPNGQGTTEQFF
TGTGCCAGCAGTCCCAACGGACAGGGAACCACTGAGCAGTTCTTC
>TRBV6-1|TRBJ2-1|many|TRBD1
CASSTGTGPYNEQFF
TGTGCCAGCAGTACCGGGACAGGGCCCTACAATGAGCAGTTCTTC
>TRBV20-1|TRBJ2-7|few|NA
CSARDNYRSTYEQYF
TGCAGTGCTAGAGATAACTACAGAAGCACCTACGAGCAGTACTTC
>TRBV7-9|TRBJ1-3|once|NA
CAGRPVDRSLSGNTIYF
TGTGCCGGCAGGCCCGTCGACAGGTCCCTCTCTGGAAACACCATATATTTT